This T cell receptor beta chain originates from a study of cytomegalovirus exposure and HLA in healthy donors. Study results and limitations: Later work found most CMV-associated TCR beta chains apparently HLA-restricted. A missense DCLRE1C variant was associated with V- and J-gene trimming of TCR beta chains in a later analysis, and an independent cohort replicated the association.

Remarks on this clone: Its antigen is still unknown.

It was with 60 Vbeta and 13 Jbeta primers that the PCR ran. Per the original methods: Approximately 79 million unique TCR beta chains, around 11 million of them shared, were counted by a later analysis. TCRdb's copy holds only in-frame clones and misses some; the assay was immunoSEQ multiplex PCR. V and J calls and clone size come straight from that table; D and trimming were deduced from the DNA. The repertoire holds hundreds of thousands of clones, with roughly 88% as singletons. This CDR3 spans 14 amino acids. Germline V lookup: CDR1 MNHNS, CDR2 SASEGT. Trimming removed 7 bases from V and 6 bases from J, with 18 bases in between.

Sequencing used PBMCs. The receptor was derived from a boy under 10 years old in good health and CMV-seronegative. The chain links TRBV6-1 to TRBJ1-1; D is unresolved. The CDR3, as DNA: TGTGCCAGCACCCCCCCCGCCACGACTCCTGAAGCTTTCTTT. Its protein is CASTPPATTPEAFF.